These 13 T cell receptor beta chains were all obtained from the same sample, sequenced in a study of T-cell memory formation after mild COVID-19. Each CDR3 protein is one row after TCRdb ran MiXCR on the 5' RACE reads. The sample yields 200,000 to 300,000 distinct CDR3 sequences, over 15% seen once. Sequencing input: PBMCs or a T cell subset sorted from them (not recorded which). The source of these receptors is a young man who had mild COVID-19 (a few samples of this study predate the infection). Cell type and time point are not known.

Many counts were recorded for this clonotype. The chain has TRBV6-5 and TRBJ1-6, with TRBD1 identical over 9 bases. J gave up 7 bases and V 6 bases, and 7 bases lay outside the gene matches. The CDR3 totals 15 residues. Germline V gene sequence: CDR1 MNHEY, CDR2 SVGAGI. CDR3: CASSPGQGYNSPLHF. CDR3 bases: TGTGCCAGCAGCCCGGGACAGGGTTACAATTCACCCCTCCACTTT.

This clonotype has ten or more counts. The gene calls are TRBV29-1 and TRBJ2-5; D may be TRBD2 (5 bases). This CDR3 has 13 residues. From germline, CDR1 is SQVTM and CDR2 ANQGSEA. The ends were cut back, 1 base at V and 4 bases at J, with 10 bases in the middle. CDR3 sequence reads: CSVEGREGETQYF. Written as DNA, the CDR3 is TGCAGCGTTGAAGGGCGCGAGGGAGAGACCCAGTACTTC.

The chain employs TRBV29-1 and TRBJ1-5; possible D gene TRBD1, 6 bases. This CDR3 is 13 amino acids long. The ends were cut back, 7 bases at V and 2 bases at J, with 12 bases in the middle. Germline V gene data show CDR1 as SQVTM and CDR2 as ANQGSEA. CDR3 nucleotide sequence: TGCAGCGCCCGGACAGTCGGCAATCAGCCCCAGCATTTT. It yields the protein CSARTVGNQPQHF.

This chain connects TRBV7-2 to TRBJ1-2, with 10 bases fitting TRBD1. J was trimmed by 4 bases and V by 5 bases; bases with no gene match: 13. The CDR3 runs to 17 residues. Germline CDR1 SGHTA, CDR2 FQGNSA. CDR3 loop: CASSRTGDRGRGYGYTF. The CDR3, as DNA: TGTGCCAGCAGCCGTACCGGTGACAGGGGGCGCGGCTATGGCTACACCTTC. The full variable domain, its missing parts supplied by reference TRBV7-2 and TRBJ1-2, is GAGVSQSPSNKVTEKGKDVELRCDPISGHTALYWYRQSLGQGLEFLIYFQGNSAPDKSGLPSDRFSAERTGGSVSTLTIQRTQQEDSAVYLCASSRTGDRGRGYGYTFGSGTRLTVV.

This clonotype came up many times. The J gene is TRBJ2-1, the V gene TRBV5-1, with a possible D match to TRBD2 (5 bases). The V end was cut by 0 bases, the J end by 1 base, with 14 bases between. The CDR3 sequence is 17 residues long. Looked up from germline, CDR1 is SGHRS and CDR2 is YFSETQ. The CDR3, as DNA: TGCGCCAGCAGCTTGGCTCTCGGGGTGGTGTCCTACAATGAGCAGTTCTTC. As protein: CASSLALGVVSYNEQFF. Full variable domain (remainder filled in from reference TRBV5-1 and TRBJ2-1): KAGVTQTPRYLIKTRGQQVTLSCSPISGHRSVSWYQQTPGQGLQFLFEYFSETQRNKGNFPGRFSGRQFSNSRSEMNVSTLELGDSALYLCASSLALGVVSYNEQFFGPGTRLTVL.

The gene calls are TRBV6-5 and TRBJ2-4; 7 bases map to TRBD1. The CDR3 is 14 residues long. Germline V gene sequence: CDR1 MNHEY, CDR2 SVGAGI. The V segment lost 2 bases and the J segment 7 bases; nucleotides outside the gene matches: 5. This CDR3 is CASSYLGQVNIQYF. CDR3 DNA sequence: TGTGCCAGCAGTTACCTAGGACAGGTGAACATTCAGTACTTC.

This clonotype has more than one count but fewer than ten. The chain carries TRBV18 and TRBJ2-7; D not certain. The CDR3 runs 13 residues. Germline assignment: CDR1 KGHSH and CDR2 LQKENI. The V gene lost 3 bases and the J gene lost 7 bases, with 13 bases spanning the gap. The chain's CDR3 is CASSPPPRREQYF. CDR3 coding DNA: TGTGCCAGCTCACCGCCTCCTCGTAGGGAGCAGTACTTC.

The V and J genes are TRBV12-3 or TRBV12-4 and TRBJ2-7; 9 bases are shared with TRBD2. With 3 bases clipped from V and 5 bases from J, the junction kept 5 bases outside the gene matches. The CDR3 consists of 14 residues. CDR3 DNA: TGTGCCAGCAGTTTGCAGCGGGGGGACCACGAGCAGTACTTC. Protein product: CASSLQRGDHEQYF.

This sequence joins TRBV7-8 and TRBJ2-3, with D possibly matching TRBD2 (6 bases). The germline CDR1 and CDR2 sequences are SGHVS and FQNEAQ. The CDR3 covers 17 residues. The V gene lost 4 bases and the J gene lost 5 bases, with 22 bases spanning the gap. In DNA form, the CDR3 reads TGTGCCAGCAGCTCGGAGGGACTGGAGACTTCTGGAGATACGCAGTATTTT. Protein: CASSSEGLETSGDTQYF.

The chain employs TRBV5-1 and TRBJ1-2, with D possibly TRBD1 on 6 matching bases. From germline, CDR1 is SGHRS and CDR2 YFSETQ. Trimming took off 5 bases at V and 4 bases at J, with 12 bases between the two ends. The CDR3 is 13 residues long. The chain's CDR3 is CASSYQGPYGYTF. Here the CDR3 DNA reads TGCGCCAGCAGTTACCAGGGGCCCTATGGCTACACCTTC.

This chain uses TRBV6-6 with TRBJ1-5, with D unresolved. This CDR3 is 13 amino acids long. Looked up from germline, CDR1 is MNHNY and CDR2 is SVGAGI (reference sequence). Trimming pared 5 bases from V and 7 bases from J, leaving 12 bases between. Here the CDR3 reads CASSVWREQPQHF. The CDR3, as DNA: TGTGCCAGCAGTGTCTGGAGGGAACAGCCCCAGCATTTT.

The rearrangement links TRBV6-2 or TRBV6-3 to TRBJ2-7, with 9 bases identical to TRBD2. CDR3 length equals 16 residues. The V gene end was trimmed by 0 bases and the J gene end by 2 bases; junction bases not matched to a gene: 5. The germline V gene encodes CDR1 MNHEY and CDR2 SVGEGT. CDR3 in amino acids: CASSYSERGVPYEQYF. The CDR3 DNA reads TGTGCCAGCAGTTACTCGGAGCGGGGGGTACCCTACGAGCAGTACTTC.

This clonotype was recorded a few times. Here the CDR3 reads CASSKGRGAPDTQYF. As DNA, the CDR3 is TGTGCCAGCTCAAAGGGGCGAGGGGCCCCAGATACGCAGTATTTT. V gene TRBV18 combines with J gene TRBJ2-3, with D perhaps given as TRBD1 or TRBD2 (5 bases each). The CDR3 has 15 amino acids. Germline CDR1 and CDR2: KGHSH and LQKENI. V was trimmed by 5 bases and J by 4 bases, leaving 16 bases between them. Full variable domain (rest looked up from reference TRBV18 and TRBJ2-3): NAGVMQNPRHLVRRRGQEARLRCSPMKGHSHVYWYRQLPEEGLKFMVYLQKENIIDESGMPKERFSAEFPKEGPSILRIQQVVRGDSAAYFCASSKGRGAPDTQYFGPGTRLTVL.